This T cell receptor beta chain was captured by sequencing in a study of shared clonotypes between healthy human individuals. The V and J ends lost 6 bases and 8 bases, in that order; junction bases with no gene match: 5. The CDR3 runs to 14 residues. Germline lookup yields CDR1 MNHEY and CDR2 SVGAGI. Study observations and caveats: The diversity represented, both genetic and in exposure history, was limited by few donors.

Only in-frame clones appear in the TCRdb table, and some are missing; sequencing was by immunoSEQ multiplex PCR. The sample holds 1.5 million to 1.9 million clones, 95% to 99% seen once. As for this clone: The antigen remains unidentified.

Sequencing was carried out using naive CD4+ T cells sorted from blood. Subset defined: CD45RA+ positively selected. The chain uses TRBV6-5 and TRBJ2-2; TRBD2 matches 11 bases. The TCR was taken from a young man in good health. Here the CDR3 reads CASRVAGGPGELFF. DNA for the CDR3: TGTGCCAGCAGGGTAGCGGGAGGGCCTGGGGAGCTGTTTTTT.